Presented here are 29 T cell receptor beta chains from one specimen sequenced in a study of regulatory T cells in long-lasting Graves disease. Sequencing libraries for TCR beta were prepared with iRepertoire HTBI primers and Arm-PCR of CDR3 regions. Using its own MiXCR run on the multiplex PCR reads, TCRdb lists one record per CDR3 protein. The table lists hundreds of thousands of distinct CDR3 sequences, roughly 15% of them singletons, with around 18% in the top ten. As to time point: newly diagnosed GD, antithyroid drugs for less than 3 months. The TCR library used RNA extracted from PBMCs. The same sample was also used in a study of T cells in Graves' hyperthyroidism and ophthalmopathy.

The material sequenced was peripheral blood mononuclear cells (PBMCs), taken at new diagnosis, from a patient treated with antithyroid drugs. The receptors originated from a woman under 40 with Graves disease.

Worth noting for this clonotype: A read error may explain this, as a much larger clone is one base away. The chain joins TRBV12-3 or TRBV12-4 to TRBJ1-2; D unresolved. V was cut by 5 bases and J by 4 bases, with 20 bases left in between. The CDR3 contains 16 residues. The CDR3 loop reads CASSPPTPEQTYGYTF. CDR3 DNA sequence: TGTGCCAGCAGTCCACCCACCCCCGAACAGACCTATGGCTACACCTTC.

This clonotype was found many times. The V gene is TRBV2, the J gene TRBJ1-5, with D unclear. Germline V CDR1 and CDR2: SNHLY, FYNNEI. V lost 3 bases and J 10 bases, leaving 16 bases between the germline ends. The CDR3 sequence is 14 residues long. The CDR3 DNA follows: TGTGCCAGCAGTGAGTGGGGTTCCACAGAACCCCAGCATTTT. Its translation is CASSEWGSTEPQHF. Based on the CDR3 plus reference TRBV2 and TRBJ1-5, the full variable domain is EPEVTQTPSHQVTQMGQEVILRCVPISNHLYFYWYRQILGQKVEFLVSFYNNEISEKSEIFDDQFSVERPDGSNFTLKIRSTKLEDSAMYFCASSEWGSTEPQHFGDGTRLSIL.

CDR3 sequence: CASSHHTGSGTQYF. The CDR3 coding sequence is TGTGCCAGCAGCCATCACACAGGGTCGGGGACCCAGTACTTC. The chain has TRBV27 and TRBJ2-5, with a tentative D call TRBD1 (6 bases). The ends were cut back, 6 bases at V and 7 bases at J, with 18 bases in the middle. Germline loops: CDR1 MNHEY, CDR2 SMNVEV (reference sequence). The CDR3 sequence is 14 residues long.

On this clonotype: A much larger clone lies a single base off, so this may be a read error. This chain links TRBV7-9 with TRBJ2-1; D is possibly TRBD2 (6 bases). The end of the DNA fits TRBJ2-5 better, so the J call may be wrong. Germline-derived CDR1 and CDR2 are SEHNR and FQNEAQ (reference sequence). This CDR3 spans 14 amino acids. CDR3 sequence reads: CASSSAGRDETQYF. DNA of the CDR3: TGTGCCAGCAGCTCGGCAGGGCGGGATGAGACCCAGTACTTC.

This clonotype was seen at least ten times. V and J are TRBV2 and TRBJ2-3; 7 bases are a match to TRBD2. The CDR3 spans 15 residues. After removal of 6 bases from V and 4 bases from J, the junction contained 10 bases not matched to a gene. Germline lookup yields CDR1 SNHLY and CDR2 FYNNEI. The CDR3 is CASSPSGTWADTQYF. As DNA, the CDR3 is TGTGCCAGCAGCCCAAGCGGGACTTGGGCAGATACGCAGTATTTT.

This chain joins TRBV27 and TRBJ1-1; TRBD1 aligns across 9 bases. Germline CDR1 is MNHEY and CDR2 is SMNVEV (reference sequence). The V segment lost 5 bases and the J segment 6 bases; nucleotides outside the gene matches: 10. The CDR3 spans 15 residues. CDR3 loop: CASSPLDRGAPEAFF. As DNA, the CDR3 is TGTGCCAGCAGTCCTCTCGACAGGGGGGCCCCTGAAGCTTTCTTT.

The chain carries TRBV6-1 and TRBJ1-1; D might be TRBD1 (6 bases). Germline V gene lookup returns CDR1 MNHNS and CDR2 SASEGT. The CDR3 has 12 amino acids. Trimming took 6 bases from V and 7 from J, leaving 12 bases between them. CDR3 loop: CASRNRENEAFF. The CDR3 DNA follows: TGTGCCAGCAGGAACAGGGAGAATGAAGCTTTCTTT.

The V gene is TRBV7-9, the J gene TRBJ1-2; D possibly corresponds to TRBD1 (6 bases). The CDR3 has 16 amino acids. In germline, CDR1 is SEHNR, CDR2 FQNEAQ (reference sequence). V was cut by 5 bases and J by 3 bases, with 19 bases left in between. CDR3 coding DNA: TGTGCCAGCAGCCAATTTAAGACAGGATTGGACTATGGCTACACCTTC. Translation: CASSQFKTGLDYGYTF.

This clonotype has only a few counts. The CDR3 bases are TGTGCCAGCAGCTCAGGACTAGCGGCTCTTACGCCCTACAATGAGCAGTTCTTC. It is translated as CASSSGLAALTPYNEQFF. The chain joins TRBV7-9 to TRBJ2-1; 10 positions match TRBD2. This CDR3 spans 18 amino acids. The ends lost 4 bases at V and 2 bases at J; junction bases unmatched: 11. In germline, CDR1 is SEHNR, CDR2 FQNEAQ (reference sequence).

The rearrangement links TRBV5-1 to TRBJ2-5; a weak D match, TRBD1 (5 bases). This CDR3 has 16 amino acids. The germline gives CDR1 SGHRS, CDR2 YFSETQ. Trimming pared 0 bases from V and 2 bases from J, leaving 14 bases between. The CDR3 protein is CASSLAHDRLQETQYF. The DNA for the CDR3 is TGCGCCAGCAGCTTGGCCCACGACAGACTTCAAGAGACCCAGTACTTC.

This chain links TRBV6-1 with TRBJ1-5; a possible D gene is TRBD1 (5 bases). Between the trimmed V and J ends, which lost 6 bases and 3 bases, there was a span of 9 bases. Germline-derived CDR1 and CDR2 are MNHNS and SASEGT. The CDR3 sequence is 13 residues long. CDR3 nucleotide sequence: TGTGCCAGCAGAAGGGACTACAATCAGCCCCAGCATTTT. Its translation: CASRRDYNQPQHF.

This clonotype showed up just a few times. V and J are TRBV12-3 or TRBV12-4 and TRBJ2-3, with D unresolved. The CDR3 covers 15 residues. V shed 5 bases and J shed 3 bases, with 15 bases lying between them. Here the CDR3 reads CASSPSDGGTDTQYF. CDR3 sequence (DNA): TGTGCCAGCAGTCCCTCGGACGGTGGGACAGATACGCAGTATTTT.

A few counts support this clonotype. The rearrangement joins TRBV7-9 to TRBJ2-7, with D perhaps matching TRBD1 or TRBD2 (5 bases each). CDR3 length: 15 residues. Trimming cost V 1 base and J 5 bases, with 15 bases left between them. The germline CDR1 and CDR2 sequences are SEHNR and FQNEAQ (reference sequence). The CDR3 is CASSLGSGASDEQYF. The CDR3 coding sequence is TGTGCCAGCAGCTTAGGCTCCGGGGCCTCGGACGAGCAGTACTTC.

This clonotype was counted ten times or more. V gene TRBV27 combines with J gene TRBJ2-5, with D possibly matching TRBD2 (6 bases). V was pared by 5 bases and J by 5 bases, with 18 bases between. This CDR3 spans 15 amino acids. Germline-derived CDR1 and CDR2 are MNHEY and SMNVEV (reference sequence). CDR3 coding DNA: TGTGCCAGCAGTCCCTCGACTAGTCTTGCGGAGACCCAGTACTTC. Protein product: CASSPSTSLAETQYF.

The gene calls are TRBV12-3 or TRBV12-4 and TRBJ2-1; 9 bases align to TRBD2. Unmatched junction bases numbered 7, after V lost 2 bases and J lost 5 bases. This CDR3 is 16 amino acids long. This chain's CDR3 is CASSLTAGGPNNEQFF. CDR3 in DNA: TGTGCCAGCAGTTTAACGGCGGGAGGGCCGAACAATGAGCAGTTCTTC.

This clonotype was picked up many times. V and J are TRBV28 and TRBJ2-1; 9 nucleotides agree with TRBD1. The CDR3 runs 14 residues. J lost 8 bases, V lost 9 bases, and 11 bases had no gene match. CDR1 and CDR2 (germline): MDHEN, SYDVKM. CDR3 amino acids: CASSGGQGGDEQFF. The CDR3 DNA reads TGTGCCAGTTCGGGGGGACAGGGCGGAGATGAGCAGTTCTTC.

Regarding this clonotype: Since a much larger clone is just one base distant, this may be a read error. V is TRBV7-9 and J is TRBJ1-6; a weak D match, TRBD1 (5 bases). The CDR3 has 15 residues. Germline CDR1 SEHNR, CDR2 FQNEAQ (reference sequence). The CDR3 DNA reads TGTGTCAGCAGCCCGCCTGAGGGGACCAATTCACCCCTCCACTTT. Translated: CVSSPPEGTNSPLHF.

The CDR3 coding sequence is TGTGCCAGCAGTGATGGACGGGGAGAGACCCAGTACTTC. It is translated as CASSDGRGETQYF. The chain uses TRBV2 and TRBJ2-5, with D possibly matching TRBD2 (5 bases). This CDR3 contains 13 residues. Trimming removed 3 bases at V and 4 bases at J, with 9 bases between. CDR1 is SNHLY, CDR2 FYNNEI, per germline.

This clonotype appeared a few times. The V call is TRBV24-1, the J call TRBJ1-2, with 7 bases that match TRBD1. The V segment lost 2 bases and the J segment 7 bases; nucleotides outside the gene matches: 12. The CDR3 length is 16 residues. Germline CDR1 and CDR2: KGHDR and SFDVKD. CDR3 nucleotides: TGTGCCACCAGTGATTCAACGTCGGGAGGGGGCTCTGGCTACACCTTC. Translation: CATSDSTSGGGSGYTF.

This clonotype appeared a few times. V usage is TRBV20-1 and J usage is TRBJ1-5; maybe TRBD1 (5 bases). Trimming pared 0 bases from V and 7 bases from J, leaving 13 bases between. The CDR3 length is 14 residues. Germline CDR1 is DFQATT and CDR2 is SNEGSKA (reference sequence). The CDR3 sequence is CSAREGHPGQPQHF. CDR3 nucleotide sequence: TGCAGTGCTAGAGAAGGACATCCAGGGCAGCCCCAGCATTTT.

This clonotype has at least ten counts. The rearrangement uses TRBV10-3 and TRBJ2-5, with D perhaps TRBD2 (6 bases). The CDR3 is made up of 12 amino acids. Trimming removed 6 bases at V and 4 bases at J, with 9 bases between. Germline V CDR1 and CDR2: ENHRY, SYGVKD. The DNA of the CDR3 is TGTGCCATCAGCCGGGACTTAGAGACCCAGTACTTC. This encodes CAISRDLETQYF.

There are a few counts of this clonotype. This chain connects TRBV3-1 to TRBJ2-5; TRBD1 is a possible D gene (5 bases). Per germline, CDR1 LGHDT and CDR2 YNNKEL (reference sequence). Trimming shortened V by 2 bases and J by 5 bases, and 12 bases separated the two germline ends. The CDR3 covers 14 residues. CDR3 loop: CASSQYPGWETQYF. CDR3 sequence (DNA): TGTGCCAGCAGCCAATACCCAGGGTGGGAGACCCAGTACTTC.

This clonotype has just a few counts. The genes are TRBV18 and TRBJ2-1; no definite D call. Trimming took 3 bases from V and 7 from J, leaving 10 bases between them. CDR1 and CDR2 from the germline V gene are KGHSH and LQKENI. The CDR3 consists of 13 residues. CDR3 protein: CASSPPLMNEQFF. The CDR3 DNA is TGTGCCAGCTCACCCCCACTGATGAATGAGCAGTTCTTC.

The chain has TRBV18 and TRBJ1-1; D call uncertain. The germline V gene has CDR1 KGHSH and CDR2 LQKENI. The CDR3 runs 16 residues. V lost 6 bases, J lost 4 bases, and 21 bases lay in between. CDR3 nucleotides: TGTGCCAGCTCCCGTGATGGAGAGGGTAGAGGCACTGAAGCTTTCTTT. Its protein product is CASSRDGEGRGTEAFF. The full variable domain, completed using reference TRBV18 and TRBJ1-1, is NAGVMQNPRHLVRRRGQEARLRCSPMKGHSHVYWYRQLPEEGLKFMVYLQKENIIDESGMPKERFSAEFPKEGPSILRIQQVVRGDSAAYFCASSRDGEGRGTEAFFGQGTRLTVV.

The gene calls are TRBV5-1 and TRBJ1-2; D is unclear. Between the trimmed V and J ends, which lost 0 bases and 3 bases, there was a span of 9 bases. The V gene's germline CDR1 is SGHRS and CDR2 YFSETQ. The length of the CDR3 is 14 residues. CDR3 nucleotides: TGCGCCAGCAGCTTGGACCAGGTCGACTATGGCTACACCTTC. This gives the protein CASSLDQVDYGYTF.

Turning to this clonotype: One junction end does not reproduce the germline sequence, and a read error may be involved. CDR3 sequence (DNA): TGTGCCAGCTCCCCTGGAGCAACTAATGAAGAACTGTTTTTT. It encodes CASSPGATNEELFF. This chain connects TRBV18 to TRBJ1-4; no clear D. Per germline, CDR1 KGHSH and CDR2 LQKENI. The CDR3 has 14 amino acids. Using reference TRBV18 and TRBJ1-4 for the parts outside the CDR3, the full variable domain is NAGVMQNPRHLVRRRGQEARLRCSPMKGHSHVYWYRQLPEEGLKFMVYLQKENIIDESGMPKERFSAEFPKEGPSILRIQQVVRGDSAAYFCASSPGATNEELFFGSGTQLSVL.

This clonotype was detected a few times. V is TRBV7-3 and J is TRBJ2-3; D is unclear. Germline values: CDR1 SGHTA, CDR2 FQGTGA. The ends were cut back, 5 bases at V and 0 bases at J, with 6 bases in the middle. The CDR3 totals 13 residues. CDR3 protein: CASSIGSTDTQYF. In nucleotides, the CDR3 is TGTGCCAGCAGCATCGGAAGCACAGATACGCAGTATTTT.

This clonotype was observed at least ten times. The chain recombines TRBV6-1 with TRBJ1-1; D not resolved. CDR3 length: 13 residues. Deletions cut 8 bases from V and 4 bases from J, with 14 bases between. The germline CDR1 and CDR2 sequences are MNHNS and SASEGT. The CDR3 region is CASGRGAGTEAFF. CDR3 nucleotides: TGTGCCAGCGGCCGCGGCGCCGGCACTGAAGCTTTCTTT.

As concerns this clonotype: The CDR3 carries no conserved terminal phenylalanine or tryptophan, so it likely arises from a read error. This chain links TRBV2 with TRBJ2-3; 8 positions agree with TRBD1. The CDR3 has 19 residues. V was clipped by 2 bases and J by 5 bases; unmatched bases: 18. Germline lookup yields CDR1 SNHLY and CDR2 FYNNEI. In DNA, the CDR3 is TGTGCCAGCAGTGAATGGCAGGGGGCGCAAAGTCAATCAGGAGATACGCAGTATTCT. Translated: CASSEWQGAQSQSGDTQYS.